The 28 T cell receptor beta chains below all came from one sample that was sequenced in a study of CD4 T cells in relation to SARS-CoV-2 and coronaviruses. No antigen has been assigned to these receptors. Method: immunoSEQ multiplex PCR; TCRdb's copy keeps in-frame clones and lacks some. The repertoire holds some 30,000 clones, around three quarters seen once, with 3.4% in the top ten. Input material: memory CD4+ T cells from PBMCs, cultured in vitro. These receptors all stem from an adult with COVID-19.

V gene TRBV19 combines with J gene TRBJ2-1; D may be TRBD2 (6 bases). The germline V gene has CDR1 LNHDA and CDR2 SQIVND (reference sequence). The CDR3 is 15 residues long. Trimming shortened V by 3 bases and J by 3 bases, and 12 bases separated the two germline ends. CDR3 residues: CASSIRRRDYNEQFF. The DNA of the CDR3 is TGTGCCAGTAGTATTCGCAGGAGGGACTACAATGAGCAGTTCTTC.

The V call is TRBV24-1, the J call TRBJ2-3; 9 bases match TRBD1. The ends lost 2 bases at V and 4 bases at J; junction bases unmatched: 6. Germline V CDR1 and CDR2: KGHDR, SFDVKD. The CDR3 totals 16 residues. The chain's CDR3 is CATSDWGTGWSDTQYF. The CDR3 bases are TGTGCCACCAGTGATTGGGGGACAGGGTGGTCAGATACGCAGTATTTT.

This chain links TRBV2 with TRBJ2-3, with TRBD2 matching over 7 bases. Germline V gives CDR1 SNHLY, CDR2 FYNNEI. CDR3 length: 15 residues. V lost 1 base to trimming and J lost 2 bases; unmatched junction nucleotides: 3. CDR3 residues: CASSEEGGYTDTQYF. The CDR3, as DNA: TGTGCCAGCAGTGAAGAGGGAGGGTACACAGATACGCAGTATTTT. Full variable domain (remainder filled in from reference TRBV2 and TRBJ2-3): EPEVTQTPSHQVTQMGQEVILRCVPISNHLYFYWYRQILGQKVEFLVSFYNNEISEKSEIFDDQFSVERPDGSNFTLKIRSTKLEDSAMYFCASSEEGGYTDTQYFGPGTRLTVL.

The chain couples TRBV6-5 to TRBJ1-5, with D hard to call. Germline CDR1 MNHEY, CDR2 SVGAGI. Trimming cost V 7 bases and J 3 bases, with 7 bases left between them. The CDR3 runs 12 residues. Written as DNA, the CDR3 is TGTGCCAGCACGGGTTACAATCAGCCCCAGCATTTT. Its translation is CASTGYNQPQHF.

This clone occurred a few times. J is TRBJ1-4 and V is TRBV18; D might be TRBD1 (5 bases). Trimming pared 3 bases from V and 5 bases from J, leaving 10 bases between. The CDR3 spans 14 residues. Looked up from germline, CDR1 is KGHSH and CDR2 is LQKENI. The CDR3 DNA follows: TGTGCCAGCTCACCTTCGCAGGGAAATGAAAAACTGTTTTTT. Translation gives CASSPSQGNEKLFF.

The J gene is TRBJ2-3, the V gene TRBV5-4; 7 bases line up with TRBD2. The germline CDR1 and CDR2 sequences are SGHNT and YYREEE (reference sequence). The length of the CDR3 is 15 residues. The J segment lost 1 base and the V segment lost 5 bases, leaving 7 bases of the junction unmatched. CDR3 region: CASRLLASGTDTQYF. The CDR3 region has the DNA TGTGCCAGCAGGCTACTAGCGTCGGGCACAGATACGCAGTATTTT. Variable domain in full (rest from reference TRBV5-4 and TRBJ2-3): ETGVTQSPTHLIKTRGQQVTLRCSSQSGHNTVSWYQQALGQGPQFIFQYYREEENGRGNFPPRFSGLQFPNYSSELNVNALELDDSALYLCASRLLASGTDTQYFGPGTRLTVL.

This rearrangement joins TRBV3-1 (or the pseudogene TRBV3-2) to TRBJ1-1, with a possible D match to TRBD1 (5 bases). There are 15 residues in the CDR3. V was pared by 4 bases and J by 0 bases, with 12 bases between. Per the germline V gene, CDR1 is LGHDT and CDR2 is YNNKEL (reference sequence). As DNA, the CDR3 is TGTGCCAGCAGCCTAGCAGGGCTCGTGAACACTGAAGCTTTCTTT. Translation gives CASSLAGLVNTEAFF.

The rearrangement joins TRBV6-5 to TRBJ1-1; 11 bases map to TRBD1. V was clipped by 2 bases and J by 5 bases; unmatched bases: 1. Germline lookup yields CDR1 MNHEY and CDR2 SVGAGI. This CDR3 comprises 14 residues. The CDR3 region has the DNA TGTGCCAGCAGTTACGGACAGGGGGCTACTGAAGCTTTCTTT. This sequence encodes CASSYGQGATEAFF.

The chain has TRBV4-1 and TRBJ2-7, with a weak D call TRBD2 (5 bases). Between the trimmed V and J ends, which lost 2 bases and 3 bases, there was a span of 11 bases. The CDR3 runs 14 residues. CDR1 MGHRA and CDR2 YSYEKL come from the germline V gene. The CDR3 DNA reads TGCGCCAGCAGCCAAAAAGCGGCGGACTACGAGCAGTACTTC. This sequence encodes CASSQKAADYEQYF.

The V and J genes are TRBV30 and TRBJ2-7, with a tentative D call TRBD1 (6 bases). Germline V gene sequence: CDR1 GTSNPN, CDR2 SVGIG (reference sequence). Trimming left V 1 base short and J 6 bases short, with 16 bases between. This CDR3 has 14 amino acids. The CDR3 nucleotides are TGTGCCTGGAGTGACGGACAGCCCAGCCCCGAGCAGTACTTC. Encoded protein: CAWSDGQPSPEQYF.

This clone was observed once. The chain joins TRBV18 to TRBJ2-1; D might be TRBD1 (6 bases). Between the trimmed V and J ends, which lost 6 bases and 0 bases, there was a span of 12 bases. Germline lookup yields CDR1 KGHSH and CDR2 LQKENI. The CDR3 loop spans 15 amino acids. This chain's CDR3 is CASSFGQSSYNEQFF. The CDR3 DNA follows: TGTGCCAGCTCCTTCGGACAGTCCTCCTACAATGAGCAGTTCTTC.

This clone was picked up a small number of times. J is TRBJ2-7 and V is TRBV3-1 (or the pseudogene TRBV3-2); D is ambiguous. The V end lost 1 base, the J end lost 0 bases, and 10 bases lay between the germline ends. The CDR3 has 15 residues. Germline V gene sequence: CDR1 LGHDT, CDR2 YNNKEL (reference sequence). This CDR3 is CASSQGPSPSYEQYF. The DNA for the CDR3 is TGTGCCAGCAGCCAAGGCCCCTCTCCCTCCTACGAGCAGTACTTC.

V and J are TRBV7-8 and TRBJ2-3; D unclear. The CDR3 covers 13 residues. Per germline, CDR1 SGHVS and CDR2 FQNEAQ. V shed 4 bases and J shed 6 bases, with 11 bases lying between them. CDR3 sequence (DNA): TGTGCCAGCAGCTCGTACAGTTCCGATACGCAGTATTTT. It is translated as CASSSYSSDTQYF.

This clone was picked up a small number of times. V is TRBV2 and J is TRBJ2-2; possibly TRBD2 for D (5 bases). The CDR3 contains 14 residues. Trimming cost V 6 bases and J 4 bases, with 12 bases left between them. The germline V gene encodes CDR1 SNHLY and CDR2 FYNNEI. The CDR3 bases are TGTGCCAGCAGGGACCGGGAACTCACCGGGGAGCTGTTTTTT. It yields the protein CASRDRELTGELFF.

The chain employs TRBV7-8 and TRBJ2-4, with D hard to call. CDR3 size: 14 residues. Trimming left V 0 bases short and J 5 bases short, with 8 bases between. Germline V gene lookup returns CDR1 SGHVS and CDR2 FQNEAQ. CDR3 region: CASSLAGRQNIQYF. The CDR3 coding sequence is TGTGCCAGCAGCTTAGCTGGCCGACAAAACATTCAGTACTTC.

The gene calls are TRBV23-1 and TRBJ1-5; D not resolved. TRBV23-1 is placed among ORFs of uncertain function. V was clipped by 1 base and J by 5 bases, with 9 bases between them. The length of the CDR3 is 14 residues. This CDR3 reads CASSQYLGDQPQHF. For the CDR3, the DNA is TGCGCCAGCAGTCAATACCTCGGGGATCAGCCCCAGCATTTT.

The chain combines TRBV21-1 with TRBJ1-5; the listed D gene, TRBD1, was not tested against the DNA. TRBV21-1 is given as a pseudogene. The CDR3 runs 18 residues. CDR3 region: CASSPGYNFSDSNQPQHF. The CDR3 coding sequence is TGTGCCAGCAGCCCAGGGTATAATTTCTCCGATAGCAATCAGCCCCAGCATTTT.

V is TRBV5-6 and J is TRBJ1-5; perhaps TRBD1 as D (5 bases). Trimming shortened V by 3 bases and J by 11 bases, and 12 bases separated the two germline ends. The germline V gene has CDR1 SGHDT and CDR2 YYEEEE. This CDR3 has 12 residues. CDR3 DNA: TGTGCCAGCAGCTCGCAGGGTAATTCCCAGCATTTT. Residues: CASSSQGNSQHF.

V usage is TRBV7-9 and J usage is TRBJ1-2; D unresolved. V lost 7 bases, J lost 2 bases, and 20 bases lay in between. This CDR3 has 16 residues. Germline V lookup: CDR1 SEHNR, CDR2 FQNEAQ (reference sequence). CDR3 residues: CASTPFDQTGNYGYTF. In DNA form, the CDR3 reads TGTGCCAGCACCCCCTTTGACCAGACGGGAAACTATGGCTACACCTTC.

The chain combines TRBV27 with TRBJ2-2; 10 nucleotides match TRBD2. Germline V lookup: CDR1 MNHEY, CDR2 SMNVEV (reference sequence). J was trimmed by 3 bases and V by 7 bases; bases with no gene match: 17. The CDR3 length is 19 residues. The CDR3 loop is CASTRGRTSGAGHTGELFF. CDR3 DNA: TGTGCCAGCACCAGGGGTAGGACTAGCGGAGCGGGGCACACCGGGGAGCTGTTTTTT.

This clone was recorded only once. The rearrangement uses TRBV2 and TRBJ2-5; tentatively, D is TRBD2 (5 bases). Germline CDR1 and CDR2: SNHLY and FYNNEI. CDR3 length: 13 amino acids. Trimming took off 4 bases at V and 5 bases at J, with 11 bases between the two ends. The CDR3: CASSGTSPETQYF. CDR3 sequence (DNA): TGTGCCAGCAGTGGAACTAGTCCGGAGACCCAGTACTTC.

CDR3 sequence reads: CATSDPPGAKETQYF. In DNA form, the CDR3 reads TGTGCCACCAGTGATCCGCCGGGTGCGAAAGAGACCCAGTACTTC. V gene TRBV24-1 combines with J gene TRBJ2-5, with D hard to call. In germline, CDR1 is KGHDR, CDR2 SFDVKD. The germline V and J ends were trimmed by 3 bases and 3 bases, with 13 bases remaining between them. The CDR3 covers 15 residues.

The chain's CDR3 is CATSAGGHGLFTDTQYF. CDR3 coding DNA: TGTGCCACCAGTGCAGGAGGCCATGGATTATTCACAGATACGCAGTATTTT. This chain connects TRBV24-1 to TRBJ2-3; the D gene is possibly TRBD2 (5 bases). Per germline, CDR1 KGHDR and CDR2 SFDVKD. This CDR3 comprises 17 residues. Trimming shortened V by 5 bases and J by 2 bases, and 19 bases separated the two germline ends.

The chain carries TRBV24-1 and TRBJ2-1; TRBD1 agrees at 11 bases. V lost 4 bases to trimming and J lost 2 bases; unmatched junction nucleotides: 6. The CDR3 contains 17 residues. Germline V gives CDR1 KGHDR, CDR2 SFDVKD. The CDR3 sequence is CATSDPRTGGAYNEQFF. The CDR3 bases are TGTGCCACCAGTGACCCGAGGACAGGGGGCGCCTACAATGAGCAGTTCTTC.

V is TRBV6-6 and J is TRBJ2-7, with TRBD2 matching over 7 bases. The germline V gene has CDR1 MNHNY and CDR2 SVGAGI (reference sequence). J gave up 6 bases and V 6 bases, and 11 bases lay outside the gene matches. The CDR3 spans 14 residues. This CDR3 reads CASRTWEGSSEQYF. The CDR3 DNA sequence: TGTGCCAGCAGAACGTGGGAGGGCTCCAGCGAGCAGTACTTC.

The genes are TRBV6-5 and TRBJ2-7, with TRBD1 matching over 11 bases. This CDR3 contains 16 residues. Unmatched junction bases numbered 9, after V lost 2 bases and J lost 6 bases. Per the germline V gene, CDR1 is MNHEY and CDR2 is SVGAGI. CDR3 residues: CASSYRDRGFRSEQYF. The CDR3 DNA reads as TGTGCCAGCAGTTACCGGGACAGGGGGTTTCGAAGCGAGCAGTACTTC.

The chain joins TRBV18 to TRBJ2-4, with TRBD1 matching 7 bases. The germline V gene has CDR1 KGHSH and CDR2 LQKENI. The CDR3 runs 15 residues. V trimming: 0 bases; J trimming: 5 bases; junction bases outside the gene matches: 4. CDR3 sequence reads: CASSPPNRGENIQYF. As DNA, the CDR3 is TGTGCCAGCTCACCACCGAACAGGGGCGAAAACATTCAGTACTTC.

This chain links TRBV3-1 (or the pseudogene TRBV3-2) with TRBJ2-7, with D possibly being TRBD1 (6 bases). The CDR3 sequence is 13 residues long. Germline CDR1 and CDR2: LGHDT and YNNKEL (reference sequence). Trimming cost V 5 bases and J 5 bases, with 13 bases left between them. The CDR3 nucleotides are TGTGCCAGCAGCTTAGTTGGGGGCCACGAGCAGTACTTC. Translating gives CASSLVGGHEQYF.